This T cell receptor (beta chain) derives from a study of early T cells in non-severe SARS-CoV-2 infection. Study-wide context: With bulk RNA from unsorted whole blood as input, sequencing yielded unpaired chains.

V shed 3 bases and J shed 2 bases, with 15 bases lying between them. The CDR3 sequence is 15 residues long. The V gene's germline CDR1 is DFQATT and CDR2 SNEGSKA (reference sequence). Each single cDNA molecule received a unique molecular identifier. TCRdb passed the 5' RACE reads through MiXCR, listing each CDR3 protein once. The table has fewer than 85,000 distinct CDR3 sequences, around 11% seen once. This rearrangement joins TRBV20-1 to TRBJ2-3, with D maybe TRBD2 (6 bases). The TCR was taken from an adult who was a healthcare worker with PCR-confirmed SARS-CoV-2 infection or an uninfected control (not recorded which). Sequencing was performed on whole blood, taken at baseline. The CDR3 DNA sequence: TGCAGTGCTAGTATCCTAGCGTCGACCACAGATACGCAGTATTTT. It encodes CSASILASTTDTQYF.